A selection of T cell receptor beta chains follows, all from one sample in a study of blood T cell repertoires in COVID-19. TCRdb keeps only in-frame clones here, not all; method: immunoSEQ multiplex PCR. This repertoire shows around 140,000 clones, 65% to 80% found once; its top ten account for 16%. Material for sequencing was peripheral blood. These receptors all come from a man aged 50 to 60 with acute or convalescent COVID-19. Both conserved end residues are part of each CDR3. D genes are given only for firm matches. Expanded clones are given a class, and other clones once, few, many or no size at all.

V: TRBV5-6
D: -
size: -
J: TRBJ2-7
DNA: TGTGCCAGCAGCTTGACCGGTGTCTACGAGCAGTACTTC
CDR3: CASSLTGVYEQYF

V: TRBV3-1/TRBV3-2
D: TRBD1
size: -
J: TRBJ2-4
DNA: TGTGCCAGCAGCCAGAGACAGGGTAATAAAAACATTCAGTACTTC
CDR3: CASSQRQGNKNIQYF

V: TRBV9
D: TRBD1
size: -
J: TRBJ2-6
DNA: TGTGCCAGCAGCGTAAATGTGGGACAGGCTCGCTCTGGGGCCAACGTCCTGACTTTC
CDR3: CASSVNVGQARSGANVLTF

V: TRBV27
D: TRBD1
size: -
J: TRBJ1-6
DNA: TGTGCCAGCAGTCCAACGGGGACAGGTATTTTGAGGGCACCCCTCCACTTT
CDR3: CASSPTGTGILRAPLHF

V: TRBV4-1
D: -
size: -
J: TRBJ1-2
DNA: TGCGCCAGCAGCCAAGATGGGGGGGTTTATGGCTACACCTTC
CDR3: CASSQDGGVYGYTF

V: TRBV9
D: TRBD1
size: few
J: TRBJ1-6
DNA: TGTGCCAGCGACTCAGGACAGGAGGCTTCACCCCTCCACTTT
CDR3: CASDSGQEASPLHF

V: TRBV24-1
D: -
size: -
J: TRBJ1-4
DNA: TGTGCCACCAGTGATTTGTTGGGGCGGAATGAAAAACTGTTTTTT
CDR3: CATSDLLGRNEKLFF

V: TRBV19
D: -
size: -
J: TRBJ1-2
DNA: TGTGCCAGTAGGACACAGGGTACAGCTAACTATGGCTACACCTTC
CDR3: CASRTQGTANYGYTF

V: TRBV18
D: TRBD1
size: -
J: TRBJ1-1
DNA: TGTGCCAGCTCACCCCGCCCGACAGGGATGAACACTGAAGCTTTCTTT
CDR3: CASSPRPTGMNTEAFF

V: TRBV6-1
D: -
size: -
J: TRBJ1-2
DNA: TGTGCCAGCAGTGAAGTCACCGGGAACTATGGCTACACCTTC
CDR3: CASSEVTGNYGYTF

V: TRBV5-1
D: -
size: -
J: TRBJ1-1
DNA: TGCGCCAGCAGCTTTGACGGTCTCCGGGTCACTGAAGCTTTCTTT
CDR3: CASSFDGLRVTEAFF

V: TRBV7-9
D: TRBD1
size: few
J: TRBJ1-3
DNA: TGTGCCAGCAGCTCGACAGGGTTCGGAAACACCATATATTTT
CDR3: CASSSTGFGNTIYF

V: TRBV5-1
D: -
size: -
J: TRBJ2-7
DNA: TGCGCCAGCAGCAGGAGTGACAGTCCCCCCTACGAGCAGTACTTC
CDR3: CASSRSDSPPYEQYF

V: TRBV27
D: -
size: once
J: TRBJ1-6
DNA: TGTGCCAGCAGACCTGGGACTCAAGGGGGGGGTTCACCCCTCCACTTT
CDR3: CASRPGTQGGGSPLHF

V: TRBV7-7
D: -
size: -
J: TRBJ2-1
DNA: TGTGCCAGCAGCTCTAGCACAGGGTCATACAATGAGCAGTTCTTC
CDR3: CASSSSTGSYNEQFF

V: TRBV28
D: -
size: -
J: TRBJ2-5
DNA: TGTGCCAGCAGTTTCAGGGGAAGAAGAGAGACCCAGTACTTC
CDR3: CASSFRGRRETQYF

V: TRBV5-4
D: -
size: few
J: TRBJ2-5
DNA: TGTGCCAGCAGCAACCGACATTCTGAGACCCAGTACTTC
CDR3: CASSNRHSETQYF

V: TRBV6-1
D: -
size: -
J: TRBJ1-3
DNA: TGTGCCAGCAGTGATCGCACAGGCTCTGGAAACACCATATATTTT
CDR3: CASSDRTGSGNTIYF

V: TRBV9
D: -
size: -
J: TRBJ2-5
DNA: TGTGCCAGCAGCGCCGGGACATGGGAGACCCAGTACTTC
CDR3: CASSAGTWETQYF

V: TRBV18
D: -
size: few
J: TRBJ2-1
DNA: TGTGCCAGCTCACCACCTGGGGACTGGTTAGACAATGAGCAGTTCTTC
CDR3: CASSPPGDWLDNEQFF

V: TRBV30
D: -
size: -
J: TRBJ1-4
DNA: TGTGCCTGGAGTGCTACAGGGTATAATGAAAAACTGTTTTTT
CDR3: CAWSATGYNEKLFF

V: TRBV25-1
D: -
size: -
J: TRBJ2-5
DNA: TGTGCCAGCAGTGAATACGAAGAGACCCAGTACTTC
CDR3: CASSEYEETQYF

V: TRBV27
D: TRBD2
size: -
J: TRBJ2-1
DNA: TGTGCCAGCAGTCCTCGACTAGCGGGGGCAGATGAGCAGTTCTTC
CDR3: CASSPRLAGADEQFF

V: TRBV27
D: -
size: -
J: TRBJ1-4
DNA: TGTGCCAGCAGTTTTTATCCTAATGAAAAACTGTTTTTT
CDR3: CASSFYPNEKLFF

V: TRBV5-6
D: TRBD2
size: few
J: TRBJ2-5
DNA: TGTGCCAGCAGCTTGCGGGGGGAAGAGACCCAGTACTTC
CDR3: CASSLRGEETQYF

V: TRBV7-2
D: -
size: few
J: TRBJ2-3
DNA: TGTGCCAGCAGATCACGGAGTTTCGGCACAGATACGCAGTATTTT
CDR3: CASRSRSFGTDTQYF

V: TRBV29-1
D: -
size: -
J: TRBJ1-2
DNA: TGCAGCGTCAAAATGGGGGGGGACTATGGCTACACCTTC
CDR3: CSVKMGGDYGYTF

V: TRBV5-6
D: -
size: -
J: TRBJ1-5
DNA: TGTGCCAGCAGCAGTTCCAGGGCTTACCAGCCCCAGCATTTT
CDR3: CASSSSRAYQPQHF

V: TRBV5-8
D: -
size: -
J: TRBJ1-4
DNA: TGTGCCAGCAGCTTGGCAACAGCAGCAACTAATGAAAAACTGTTTTTT
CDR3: CASSLATAATNEKLFF

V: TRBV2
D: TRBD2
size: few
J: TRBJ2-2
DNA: TGTGCCAGCAGTAATAAAGCGGGGACCGGGGAGCTGTTTTTT
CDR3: CASSNKAGTGELFF

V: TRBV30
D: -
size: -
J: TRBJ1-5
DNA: TGTGCCTGGAGTGGCACAGGGAATCAGCCCCAGCATTTT
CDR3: CAWSGTGNQPQHF

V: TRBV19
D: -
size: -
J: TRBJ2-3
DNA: TGTGCCAGTAGAGGGGGGGGAAGCACAGATACGCAGTATTTT
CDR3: CASRGGGSTDTQYF

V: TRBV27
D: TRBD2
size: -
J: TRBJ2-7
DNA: TGTGCCACCGGGACTAGCGGTTCCTACGAGCAGTACTTC
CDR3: CATGTSGSYEQYF

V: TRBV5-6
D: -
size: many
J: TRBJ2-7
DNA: TGTGCCAGCAGCCGCGACAGTACCTACGAGCAGTACTTC
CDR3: CASSRDSTYEQYF

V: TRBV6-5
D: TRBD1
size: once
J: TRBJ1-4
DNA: TGTGCCAGCGGGGTTACAGGGGGCGACGAAAAACTGTTTTTT
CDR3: CASGVTGGDEKLFF

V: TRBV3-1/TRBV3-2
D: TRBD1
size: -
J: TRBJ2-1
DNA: TGTGCCAGCAGGCCCGGGACAGGGACCTACAATGAGCAGTTCTTC
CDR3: CASRPGTGTYNEQFF

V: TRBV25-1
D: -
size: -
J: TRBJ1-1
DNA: TGTGCCAGCAGTGATGCACAGCTAAACACTGAAGCTTTCTTT
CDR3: CASSDAQLNTEAFF

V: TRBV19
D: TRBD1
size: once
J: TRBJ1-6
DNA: TGTGCCAGTAGTATCGGGACAGCAGATTCACCCCTCCACTTT
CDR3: CASSIGTADSPLHF

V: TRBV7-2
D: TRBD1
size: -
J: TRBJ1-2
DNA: TGTGCCAGCAGCTTAGGGACAGGGGACGACTACACCTTC
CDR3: CASSLGTGDDYTF

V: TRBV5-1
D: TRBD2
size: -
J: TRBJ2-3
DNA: TGCGCCAGCCTCGCGGGGGGATCTAGCACAGATACGCAGTATTTT
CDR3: CASLAGGSSTDTQYF

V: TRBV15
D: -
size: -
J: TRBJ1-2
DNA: TGTGCCACCAGCAGAGATCAGGATGGCTATGGCTACACCTTC
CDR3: CATSRDQDGYGYTF

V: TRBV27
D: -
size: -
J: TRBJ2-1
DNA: TGTGCCAGCAGTCGGACAGTCAATGAGCAGTTCTTC
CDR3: CASSRTVNEQFF

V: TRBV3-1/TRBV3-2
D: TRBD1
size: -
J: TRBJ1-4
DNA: TGTGCCAGCAGCCAAGACGGGACAGAACTGTTTTTT
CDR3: CASSQDGTELFF

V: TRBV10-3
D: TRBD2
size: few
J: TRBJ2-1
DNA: TGTGCCACCACTAGCGGTTACAATGAGCAGTTCTTC
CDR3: CATTSGYNEQFF

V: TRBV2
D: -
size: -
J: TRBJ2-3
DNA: TGTGCCAGCAGTGAATGGGCAGAAGGAGATACGCAGTATTTT
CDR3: CASSEWAEGDTQYF

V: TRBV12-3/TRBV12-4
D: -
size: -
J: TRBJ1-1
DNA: TGTGCCAGCAGTCCGGACAGCTCCTTTGAAGCTTTCTTT
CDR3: CASSPDSSFEAFF

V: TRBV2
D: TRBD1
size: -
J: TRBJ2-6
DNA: TGTGCCAGCACGGAGTGGACAGGGCCTTCGTCCGTCCTGACTTTC
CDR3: CASTEWTGPSSVLTF

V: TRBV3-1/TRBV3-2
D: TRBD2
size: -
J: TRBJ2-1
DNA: TGTGCCAGCAGCCAAGTCCCTAGCGGGGCAAGGAATGAGCAGTTCTTC
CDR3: CASSQVPSGARNEQFF

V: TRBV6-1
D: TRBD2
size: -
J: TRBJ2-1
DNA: TGTGCCAGCAGTGAAGCCGGCGGGGGGCCACTCAATGAGCAGTTCTTC
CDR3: CASSEAGGGPLNEQFF

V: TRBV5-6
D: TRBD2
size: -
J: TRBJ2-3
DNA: TGTGCCAGCAGCTCCTTAGCGGGGGGAATAGATACGCAGTATTTT
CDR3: CASSSLAGGIDTQYF

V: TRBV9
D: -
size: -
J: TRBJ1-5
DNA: TGTGCCAGCAGCCCCCCCACTCCTTATCCTAGCAATCAGCCCCAGCATTTT
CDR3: CASSPPTPYPSNQPQHF

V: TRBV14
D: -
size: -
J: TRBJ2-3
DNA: TGTGCCAGCAGCCAAGATCTTATAGGGGGGGCAGATACGCAGTATTTT
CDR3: CASSQDLIGGADTQYF

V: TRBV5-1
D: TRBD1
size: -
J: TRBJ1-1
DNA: TGCGCCAGCAGCTTAAGACAGGGTCGGGAAAGTCCTGAAGCTTTCTTT
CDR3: CASSLRQGRESPEAFF

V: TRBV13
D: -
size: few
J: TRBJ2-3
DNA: TGTGCCAGCAGCTTAGCGGTCAGGGGATCCACAGATACGCAGTATTTT
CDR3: CASSLAVRGSTDTQYF

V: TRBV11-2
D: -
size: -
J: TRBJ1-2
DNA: TGTGCCAGCAGCTTCTCCAGGGATATTAACTATGGCTACACCTTC
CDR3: CASSFSRDINYGYTF

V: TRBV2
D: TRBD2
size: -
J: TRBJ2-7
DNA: TGTGCCAGCAGTTATAGCGGGGGCGGATCCTACGAGCAGTACTTC
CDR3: CASSYSGGGSYEQYF

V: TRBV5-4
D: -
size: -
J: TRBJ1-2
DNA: TGTGCCAGCAGCTATCCCCAGGGAGGTTTGAATGGCTACACCTTC
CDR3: CASSYPQGGLNGYTF

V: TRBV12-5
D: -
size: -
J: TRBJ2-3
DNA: TGTGCTAGTGGCCCAAGAGGAGGCGGGGAAGATACGCAGTATTTT
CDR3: CASGPRGGGEDTQYF

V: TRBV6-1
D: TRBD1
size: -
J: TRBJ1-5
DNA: TGTGCCAGCAGTGGACAGGGGGCTACGGGCAATCAGCCCCAGCATTTT
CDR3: CASSGQGATGNQPQHF